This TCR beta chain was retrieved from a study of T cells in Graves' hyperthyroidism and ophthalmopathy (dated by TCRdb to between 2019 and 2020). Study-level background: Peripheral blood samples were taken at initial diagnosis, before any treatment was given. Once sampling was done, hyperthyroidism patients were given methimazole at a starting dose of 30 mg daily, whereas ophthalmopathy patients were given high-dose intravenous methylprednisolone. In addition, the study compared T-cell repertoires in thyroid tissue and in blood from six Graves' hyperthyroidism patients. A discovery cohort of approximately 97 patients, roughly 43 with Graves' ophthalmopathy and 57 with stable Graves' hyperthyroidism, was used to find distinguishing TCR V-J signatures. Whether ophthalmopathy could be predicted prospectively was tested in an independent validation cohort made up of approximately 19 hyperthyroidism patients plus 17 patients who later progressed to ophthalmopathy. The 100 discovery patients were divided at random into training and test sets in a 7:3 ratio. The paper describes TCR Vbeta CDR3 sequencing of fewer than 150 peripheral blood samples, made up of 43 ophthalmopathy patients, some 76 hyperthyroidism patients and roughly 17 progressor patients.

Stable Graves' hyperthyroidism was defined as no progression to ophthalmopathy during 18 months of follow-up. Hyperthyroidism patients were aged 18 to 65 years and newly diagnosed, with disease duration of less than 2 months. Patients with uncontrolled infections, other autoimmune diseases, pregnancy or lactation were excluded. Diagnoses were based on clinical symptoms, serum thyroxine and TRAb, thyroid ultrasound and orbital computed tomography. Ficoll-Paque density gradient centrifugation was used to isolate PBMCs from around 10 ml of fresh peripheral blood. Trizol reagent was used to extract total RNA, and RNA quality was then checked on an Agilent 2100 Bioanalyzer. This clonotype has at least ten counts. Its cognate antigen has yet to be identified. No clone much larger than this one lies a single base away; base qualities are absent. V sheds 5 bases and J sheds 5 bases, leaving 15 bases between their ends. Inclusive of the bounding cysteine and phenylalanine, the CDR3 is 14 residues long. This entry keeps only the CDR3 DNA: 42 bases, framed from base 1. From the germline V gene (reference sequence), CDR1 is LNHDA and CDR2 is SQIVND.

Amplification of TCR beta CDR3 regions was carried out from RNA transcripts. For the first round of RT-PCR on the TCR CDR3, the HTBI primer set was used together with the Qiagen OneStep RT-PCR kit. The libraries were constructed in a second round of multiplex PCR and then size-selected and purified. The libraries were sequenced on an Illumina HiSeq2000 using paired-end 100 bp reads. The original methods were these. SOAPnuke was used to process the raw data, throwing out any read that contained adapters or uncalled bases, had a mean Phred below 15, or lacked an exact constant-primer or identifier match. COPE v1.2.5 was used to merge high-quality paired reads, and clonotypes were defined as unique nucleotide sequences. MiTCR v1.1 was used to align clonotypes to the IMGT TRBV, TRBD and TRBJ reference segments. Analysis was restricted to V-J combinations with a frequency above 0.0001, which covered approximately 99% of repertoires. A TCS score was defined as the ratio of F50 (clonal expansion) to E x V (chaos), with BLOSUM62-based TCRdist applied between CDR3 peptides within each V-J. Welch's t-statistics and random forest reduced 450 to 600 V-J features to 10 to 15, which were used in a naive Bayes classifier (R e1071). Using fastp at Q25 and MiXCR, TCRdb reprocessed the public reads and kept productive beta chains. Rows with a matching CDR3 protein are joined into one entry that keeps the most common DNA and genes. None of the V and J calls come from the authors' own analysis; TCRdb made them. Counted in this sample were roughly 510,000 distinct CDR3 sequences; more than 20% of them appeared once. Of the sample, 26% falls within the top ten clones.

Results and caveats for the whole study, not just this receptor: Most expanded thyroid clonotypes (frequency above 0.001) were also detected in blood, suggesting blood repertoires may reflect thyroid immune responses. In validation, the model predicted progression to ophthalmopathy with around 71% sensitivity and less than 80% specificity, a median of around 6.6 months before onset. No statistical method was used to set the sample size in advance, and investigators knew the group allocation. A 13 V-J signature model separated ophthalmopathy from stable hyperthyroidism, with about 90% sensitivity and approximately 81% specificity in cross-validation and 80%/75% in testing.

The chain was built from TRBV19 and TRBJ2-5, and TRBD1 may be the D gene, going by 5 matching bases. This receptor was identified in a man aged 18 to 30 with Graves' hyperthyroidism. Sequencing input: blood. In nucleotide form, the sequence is TGTGCCAGTAGTGCAAGCCAGGGCAGCGAGACCCAGTACTTC. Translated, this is CASSASQGSETQYF.